The 9 T cell receptor beta chains reported below all come from one sample, sequenced in a study of neurological immune-mediated disorders. TCRdb processed the 5' RACE reads anew with MiXCR; each CDR3 protein has one entry. This table holds 45,000 to 65,000 distinct CDR3 sequences, roughly 4.3% found once. The specimen sequenced was PBMCs. Every receptor here comes from a man in his fifties with multiple sclerosis.

This clonotype was recorded many times. This chain uses TRBV4-2 with TRBJ2-7, with TRBD1 matching over 11 bases. V dropped 1 base and J dropped 4; count of bases not matched to a gene: 6. Germline loops: CDR1 LGHNA, CDR2 YNFKEQ. There are 16 residues in the CDR3. CDR3 DNA sequence: TGTGCCAGCAGCCAAGTGGGACAGGGGGAGGAGTACGAGCAGTACTTC. Its translation is CASSQVGQGEEYEQYF.

This clonotype was counted many times. Written as DNA, the CDR3 is TGCGCCAGCAGCCATCCCCGTAACGGGGACCAAGAGACCCAGTACTTC. Its protein is CASSHPRNGDQETQYF. The rearrangement joins TRBV5-1 to TRBJ2-5, with D perhaps TRBD2 (5 bases). V gave up 4 bases and J gave up 0 bases, with 16 bases separating them. In germline, CDR1 is SGHRS, CDR2 YFSETQ. This CDR3 contains 16 residues.

There are many counts of this clonotype. For the CDR3, the DNA is TGTGCCAGCAGCCCTGGACAGACAGAAGCCAAAAACATTCAGTACTTC. It yields the protein CASSPGQTEAKNIQYF. The chain employs TRBV7-9 and TRBJ2-4, with D tentatively TRBD1 (6 bases). Trimming shortened V by 5 bases and J by 0 bases, and 14 bases separated the two germline ends. The CDR3 is 16 amino acids. From germline, CDR1 is SEHNR and CDR2 FQNEAQ (reference sequence).

V usage is TRBV10-3 and J usage is TRBJ1-6; the D gene is possibly TRBD1 (5 bases). The CDR3 consists of 12 residues. CDR1 ENHRY and CDR2 SYGVKD come from the germline V gene. Trimming left V 5 bases short and J 14 bases short, with 13 bases between. In nucleotides, the CDR3 is TGTGCCATCAGTTCTCAGGGCCGCGCCCTCCACTTT. This translates into CAISSQGRALHF.

This clonotype has ten or more counts. The V call is TRBV25-1, the J call TRBJ2-3; 8 positions agree with TRBD2. Germline V gene data show CDR1 as MGHDK and CDR2 as SYGVNS. The CDR3 contains 15 residues. V lost 9 bases to trimming and J lost 4 bases; unmatched junction nucleotides: 12. CDR3: CASEASSGGPDTQYF. The CDR3 DNA follows: TGTGCCAGTGAAGCTTCCAGCGGGGGTCCAGATACGCAGTATTTT.

Turning to this clonotype: This sequence may be a read error, since a much larger clone differs from it by one base. The chain has TRBV3-1 and TRBJ2-5; D gene ambiguous. The CDR3 covers 12 residues. In germline, CDR1 is LGHDT, CDR2 YNNKEL (reference sequence). V lost 6 bases, J lost 4 bases, and 9 bases lay in between. CDR3 protein: CASSNRPETQYF. The CDR3 DNA follows: TGTGCCAGCAGTAACCGCCCAGAGACCCAGTACTTC.

This clonotype was picked up a small number of times. Possible read error: a much larger clone is one base away. The chain couples TRBV5-1 to TRBJ1-1; D uncertain. The CDR3 loop spans 14 amino acids. V lost 3 bases, J lost 1 base, and 10 bases lay in between. CDR1 is SGHRS and CDR2 is YFSETQ in the germline V gene. The chain's CDR3 is CASSWGKGNTEAFF. The CDR3 coding sequence is TGCGCCAGCAGCTGGGGAAAGGGGAACACTGAAGCTTTCTTT.

At least ten counts were recorded for this clonotype. The V and J genes are TRBV28 and TRBJ1-2, with 9 bases matching TRBD1. V lost 6 bases to trimming and J lost 4 bases; unmatched junction nucleotides: 6. CDR1 is MDHEN, CDR2 SYDVKM, per germline. This CDR3 is 14 amino acids long. For the CDR3, the DNA is TGTGCCAGCAGCCTTACAGGGGGCTCCTATGGCTACACCTTC. Its translation is CASSLTGGSYGYTF.

This clonotype came up many times. The germline gene is not matched at one end of the junction; a read error may be the cause. This chain joins TRBV5-1 and TRBJ1-5; D possibly corresponds to TRBD1 (5 bases). The germline CDR1 and CDR2 sequences are SGHRS and YFSETQ. CDR3 length: 19 residues. The CDR3 here is CASSPGVLGLGASNQPQNF. The CDR3 DNA reads as TGCGCCAGCAGCCCAGGCGTTTTAGGGCTCGGGGCGAGCAATCAGCCCCAGAATTTT. The full variable domain, in which reference TRBV5-1 and TRBJ1-5 provide the parts outside the CDR3, is KAGVTQTPRYLIKTRGQQVTLSCSPISGHRSVSWYQQTPGQGLQFLFEYFSETQRNKGNFPGRFSGRQFSNSRSEMNVSTLELGDSALYLCASSPGVLGLGASNQPQNFGDGTRLSIL.